This TCR beta chain was recorded in a study of blood T cell repertoires in COVID-19 (dated by TCRdb to the early 2020s). Regarding the study in general: Samples covering the acute and convalescent phases of COVID-19 were provided by collaborators in the United States, Italy and Spain. The material from the prospective study consisted of cDNA or gDNA derived from T cells, B-cell-depleted T cells, or PBMCs. Deeply sampled blood TCRbeta repertoires from subjects exposed to, actively infected with, or recovered from COVID-19 were included in the dataset. The repertoires were made available in a free public database intended to serve as a resource for research on the immune response to SARS-CoV-2. Samples were obtained from the ongoing ImmuneRACE study (first 160 participants) and from 950 to 1,500 subjects provided by 6 global collaborators. Nearly every sample came with metadata listing a de-identified subject ID, COVID-19 status, age in years and sex. Where available, HLA class I and class II types were obtained from metadata supplied by the sample provider rather than from assay-based typing. Summary of the overall study and its limitations: How much clinical and demographic metadata was included differed by source and by participant, and the metadata was provided uncurated.

TCRbeta CDR3 regions were amplified from genomic DNA using the immunoSEQ Assay, a bias-controlled multiplex PCR. The paper's processing steps were these. The number of nucleated cells in each sample was estimated from the amplification of reference gene primers within the assay. To quantify the absolute abundance of each unique TCRbeta CDR3 rearrangement, sequence reads were collapsed and filtered. Productive Simpson clonality was computed per sample as the square root of Simpson's diversity index over productive rearrangements. TCRdb retrieved this table from immuneACCESS and kept in-frame rearrangements only. Not all clones are present; in checked studies, unresolved V genes account for under half, and no reason is known for the remainder. V, J and clone size were drawn from that table, and D and trimming were deduced from the DNA. The sample data list roughly 75,000 clones, and roughly four fifths of these were observed just once. Roughly 30% of the sample is taken by the ten largest.

A remark on this clone: Its antigen remains undetermined. Qualities for individual bases were not recorded, and no much larger clone is one base off.

Whole blood was collected in K2EDTA tubes by collaborating institutions according to the institutions' own protocols. For TCRbeta analysis, collaborators shipped samples in one of three forms: frozen whole blood, isolated PBMCs, or DNA extracted from either of those sample types. This receptor was taken from a man aged 65 to 79 with acute or convalescent COVID-19. Sequenced material: peripheral blood.

The nucleotide sequence is TGCGCCAGCAGCTTGAGTGGGACAGGGGGCGGTCAGCCCCAGCATTTT. This encodes CASSLSGTGGGQPQHF. The chain links TRBV5-1 with TRBJ1-5; 12 central nucleotides agree with TRBD1. Per the germline V gene, SGHRS is the CDR1 and YFSETQ is the CDR2. Trimming removed 1 base from V and 6 bases from J; the gene matches leave 5 bases unexplained. Including cysteine and phenylalanine, the CDR3 has 16 amino acids. Solely the CDR3 DNA is kept, with 48 bases framed from the first base.